The clone carrying this TCR beta chain was counted many times. Its antigen is not known. TCRdb reprocessed the multiplex PCR reads with MiXCR, giving one entry per CDR3 protein. The table records under 250,000 distinct CDR3 sequences, approximately 29% of them present only once. The record originates from a study of breast tumors, draining lymph nodes, adjacent tissues. The study's findings and limits: Tumor repertoires ranked between lymph nodes and nontumor tissue in diversity, with V and J gene preferences. The data were judged consistent with most tumor T cells coming from lymph node and expanding in tumor. That most tumor T cells come from lymph nodes remained unproven.

The lymph nodes were axillary draining lymph nodes from breast cancer patients. Trimming took 1 base from V and 0 from J; bases not matched to a gene: 5. CDR3 length: 16 residues. Germline CDR1 is LGHNA and CDR2 is YNFKEQ. The chain links TRBV4-2 to TRBJ2-5; 7 bases line up with TRBD2. This clonotype was sampled from a female donor with breast cancer. Some clones in this sample may be carry-over from other donors' samples. The sequencing sample was made of axillary lymph node tissue. The CDR3 here is CASSQGLALYQETQYF. CDR3 sequence (DNA): TGTGCCAGCAGCCAAGGACTAGCCCTGTACCAAGAGACCCAGTACTTC.